The 15 T cell receptor beta chains listed next were all sequenced from one sample in a study of regulatory T cells in long-lasting Graves disease. With iRepertoire HTBI primers and Arm-PCR of CDR3 regions, TCR beta libraries were built. Using its own MiXCR run on the multiplex PCR reads, TCRdb lists one record per CDR3 protein. The data show about 240,000 distinct CDR3 sequences, around 20% seen once. Time point described: newly diagnosed GD, antithyroid drugs for less than 3 months. Extracted PBMC RNA gave rise to the TCR library. The material sequenced was peripheral blood mononuclear cells (PBMCs), taken at new diagnosis, from a patient treated with antithyroid drugs. Receptors originate from a female donor with Graves disease.

Concerning this clonotype itself: A far larger clone is one base from this, pointing to a likely read error. The rearrangement links TRBV2 to TRBJ2-1; 7 bases are a match to TRBD1. The end of the DNA is better explained by TRBJ2-3, so the J call may be wrong. The CDR3 contains 14 residues. Germline values: CDR1 SNHLY, CDR2 FYNNEI. The CDR3 loop is CASSTRQGGDTQYF. DNA of the CDR3: TGTGCCAGCAGTACGCGACAGGGTGGAGATACGCAGTATTTT.

Concerning this clonotype itself: This clone may be a read error of a much larger clone one base away. The chain has TRBV9 and TRBJ2-3, with D tentatively TRBD2 (6 bases). Trimming stripped 4 bases from V and 5 bases from J, with 20 bases between. CDR3 size: 16 residues. The germline CDR1 and CDR2 sequences are SGDLS and YYNGEE. As DNA, the CDR3 is TGTGCCAGCAGCTCCACCGTCCAGCGGAGGGGAGATACGCAGTATTTT. It yields the protein CASSSTVQRRGDTQYF. The full variable domain, completed using reference TRBV9 and TRBJ2-3, is DSGVTQTPKHLITATGQRVTLRCSPRSGDLSVYWYQQSLDQGLQFLIQYYNGEERAKGNILERFSAQQFPDLHSELNLSSLELGDSALYFCASSSTVQRRGDTQYFGPGTRLTVL.

This clonotype was counted at least ten times. The J gene is TRBJ1-5, the V gene TRBV2, with D maybe TRBD1 (5 bases). The CDR3 has 14 residues. Germline V CDR1 and CDR2: SNHLY, FYNNEI. Trimming stripped 4 bases from V and 3 bases from J, with 10 bases between. CDR3 in amino acids: CASSATGYNQPQHF. DNA of the CDR3: TGTGCCAGCAGTGCCACAGGCTACAATCAGCCCCAGCATTTT.

Points on this clonotype: A read error is possible here, since a much larger clone lies one base away. The chain couples TRBV7-8 to TRBJ1-1, with D hard to call. Germline CDR1 reads SGHVS; CDR2 reads FQNEAQ. The CDR3 is 14 amino acids. Trimming left V 2 bases short and J 1 base short, with 8 bases between. CDR3 bases: TGTGCCAGCAGCTTAAGGAGCCCGAACACTGAAGCTTTCTTT. Protein sequence: CASSLRSPNTEAFF.

V and J are TRBV12-3 or TRBV12-4 and TRBJ2-5; 7 bases agree with TRBD2. The V and J ends lost 6 bases and 2 bases, in that order; junction bases with no gene match: 9. The CDR3 is 15 amino acids. For the CDR3, the DNA is TGTGCCAGCAGCGTAGGAATAGCGGGTCAAGAGACCCAGTACTTC. It is translated as CASSVGIAGQETQYF.

About this clonotype itself: A much larger clone differs by one base, so this may be a read error. The genes are TRBV7-2 and TRBJ2-3; D is tentatively TRBD1 or TRBD2 (5 bases each). From germline, CDR1 is SGHTA and CDR2 FQGNSA. The CDR3 contains 14 residues. V lost 4 bases to trimming and J lost 4 bases, with 12 bases between them. DNA for the CDR3: TGTGCCAGCAGCTGGCTGGGGGACGCAGATACGCAGTATTTT. Translating gives CASSWLGDADTQYF.

J is TRBJ2-1 and V is TRBV3-1; TRBD2 aligns across 10 bases. Germline V gene sequence: CDR1 LGHDT, CDR2 YNNKEL (reference sequence). The CDR3 sequence is 21 residues long. The V segment lost 0 bases and the J segment 7 bases; nucleotides outside the gene matches: 21. Here the CDR3 DNA reads TGTGCCAGCAGCCAAGATCCGTTCGAGCGGGGGGGCCACGGGAGAAGGAATGAGCAGTTCTTC. It specifies CASSQDPFERGGHGRRNEQFF.

This clonotype appeared many times. This sequence joins TRBV6-1 and TRBJ2-6; D is unclear. V lost 8 bases and J lost 0, with 14 bases in between. CDR3 length equals 16 residues. Per the germline V gene, CDR1 is MNHNS and CDR2 is SASEGT. CDR3 sequence reads: CASRDEATSGANVLTF. In nucleotides, the CDR3 is TGTGCCAGCCGCGATGAAGCCACCTCTGGGGCCAACGTCCTGACTTTC.

This clonotype showed up many times. V usage is TRBV19 and J usage is TRBJ2-1; 10 bases agree with TRBD1. Trimming cost V 7 bases and J 7 bases; bases outside gene matches: 16. The CDR3 loop spans 17 amino acids. Germline assignment: CDR1 LNHDA and CDR2 SQIVND (reference sequence). CDR3 in amino acids: CASNSGRMTGGRNEQFF. DNA for the CDR3: TGTGCCAGTAATTCGGGGAGGATGACAGGGGGCCGGAATGAGCAGTTCTTC.

There are many counts of this clonotype. This sequence joins TRBV4-1 and TRBJ1-5, with no clear D. V lost 5 bases and J 2 bases, leaving 13 bases between the germline ends. Per the germline V gene, CDR1 is MGHRA and CDR2 is YSYEKL. The CDR3 spans 15 residues. CDR3 coding DNA: TGCGCCAGCAGCACTATCTTGATGGGCAATCAGCCCCAGCATTTT. The encoded protein is CASSTILMGNQPQHF.

This clonotype was recorded many times. This chain uses TRBV18 with TRBJ1-1; the D is unclear. V gave up 1 base and J gave up 3 bases, with 12 bases separating them. CDR3 length equals 15 residues. The germline V gene has CDR1 KGHSH and CDR2 LQKENI. The CDR3 spells CASSPRVGSDTEAFF. The CDR3 region has the DNA TGTGCCAGCTCACCACGCGTGGGGTCGGACACTGAAGCTTTCTTT.

This clonotype was recorded at least ten times. The chain is built from TRBV4-3 and TRBJ2-1; 7 bases fit TRBD2. CDR1 is LGHNA and CDR2 is YSLEER in the germline V gene. The CDR3 sequence is 15 residues long. J lost 4 bases, V lost 4 bases, and 7 bases had no gene match. The CDR3 reads CASSLGSGTYNEQFF. CDR3 bases: TGCGCCAGCAGCCTAGGGAGCGGGACTTACAATGAGCAGTTCTTC.

This clonotype has a count of ten or more. The DNA of the CDR3 is TGTGCCAGCAGCTTAGATGAGACAGGGGTTCGGGAGCAGTACTTC. Its translation is CASSLDETGVREQYF. The chain joins TRBV11-2 to TRBJ2-7; the match to TRBD1 covers 8 bases. V dropped 0 bases and J dropped 7; count of bases not matched to a gene: 8. The germline V gene encodes CDR1 SGHAT and CDR2 FQNNGV. The CDR3 sequence is 15 residues long.

This clonotype has a count of ten or more. The V call is TRBV18, the J call TRBJ2-7; weak D call: TRBD2 (5 bases). CDR1 and CDR2 (germline): KGHSH, LQKENI. The CDR3 sequence is 12 residues long. V was shortened by 2 bases and J by 6 bases, with 8 bases between the two germline ends. The CDR3, as DNA: TGTGCCAGCTCACCAGTTGAGGGCGAGCAGTACTTC. Its translation is CASSPVEGEQYF. Full variable domain (remainder filled in from reference TRBV18 and TRBJ2-7): NAGVMQNPRHLVRRRGQEARLRCSPMKGHSHVYWYRQLPEEGLKFMVYLQKENIIDESGMPKERFSAEFPKEGPSILRIQQVVRGDSAAYFCASSPVEGEQYFGPGTRLTVT.

This clonotype was picked up a small number of times. This rearrangement joins TRBV29-1 to TRBJ2-7, with TRBD1 matching over 11 bases. After removal of 4 bases from V and 5 bases from J, the junction contained 1 base not matched to a gene. The CDR3 has 12 residues. From germline, CDR1 is SQVTM and CDR2 ANQGSEA. This chain's CDR3 is CSVVGQGDEQYF. CDR3 bases: TGCAGCGTTGTGGGACAGGGGGACGAGCAGTACTTC.